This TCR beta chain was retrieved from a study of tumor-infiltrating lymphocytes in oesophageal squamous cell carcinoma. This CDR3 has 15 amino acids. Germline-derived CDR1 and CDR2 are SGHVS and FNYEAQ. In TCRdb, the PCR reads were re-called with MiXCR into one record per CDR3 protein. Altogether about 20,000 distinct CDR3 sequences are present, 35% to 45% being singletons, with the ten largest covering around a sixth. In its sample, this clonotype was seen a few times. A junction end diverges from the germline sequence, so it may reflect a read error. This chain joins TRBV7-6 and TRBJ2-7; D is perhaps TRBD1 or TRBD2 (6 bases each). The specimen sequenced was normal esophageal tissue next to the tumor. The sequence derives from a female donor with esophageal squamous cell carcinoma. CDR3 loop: CASSLAAGDSYEQYF. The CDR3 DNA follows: TGTGCTAGCAGCTTAGCGGCAGGGGACTCCTACGAGCAGTACTTC.